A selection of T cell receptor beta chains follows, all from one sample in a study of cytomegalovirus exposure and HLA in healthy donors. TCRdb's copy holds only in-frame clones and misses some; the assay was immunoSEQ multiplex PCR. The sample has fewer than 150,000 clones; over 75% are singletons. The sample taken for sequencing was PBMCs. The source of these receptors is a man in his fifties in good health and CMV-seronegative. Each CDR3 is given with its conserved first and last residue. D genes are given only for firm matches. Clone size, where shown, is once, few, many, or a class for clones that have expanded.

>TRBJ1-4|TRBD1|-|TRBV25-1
CASRGTGDNEKLFF
TGTGCCAGCAGGGGGACAGGGGATAATGAAAAACTGTTTTTT
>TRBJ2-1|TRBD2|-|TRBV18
CASSPGTSGSIGEQFF
TGTGCCAGCTCACCCGGCACTAGCGGGAGCATCGGTGAGCAGTTCTTC
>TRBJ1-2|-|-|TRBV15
CATSRESAGALGYTF
TGTGCCACCAGCAGAGAGAGTGCAGGGGCGCTGGGCTACACCTTC
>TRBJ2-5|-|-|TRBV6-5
CASSYSGAYQETQYF
TGTGCCAGCAGTTACTCGGGAGCTTATCAAGAGACCCAGTACTTC
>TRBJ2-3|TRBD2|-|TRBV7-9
CASSGSRLAGTDTQYF
TGTGCCAGCAGCGGATCGCGGCTAGCGGGTACAGATACGCAGTATTTT
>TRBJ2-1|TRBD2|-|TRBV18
CASSPTSGIGNEQFF
TGTGCCAGCTCACCGACTAGCGGGATAGGCAATGAGCAGTTCTTC
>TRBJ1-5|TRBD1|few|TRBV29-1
CSVHTGGPGQPQHF
TGCAGCGTTCATACAGGGGGCCCCGGTCAGCCCCAGCATTTT
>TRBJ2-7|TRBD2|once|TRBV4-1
CASSQVLAGAHEQYF
TGCGCCAGCAGCCAAGTACTAGCGGGAGCCCACGAGCAGTACTTC
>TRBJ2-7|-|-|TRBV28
CASKGRVYEQYF
TGTGCCAGCAAGGGCAGGGTATACGAGCAGTACTTC
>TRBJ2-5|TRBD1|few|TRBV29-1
CSVVTGGRGETQYF
TGCAGCGTGGTGACAGGGGGGAGGGGAGAGACCCAGTACTTC
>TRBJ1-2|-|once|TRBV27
CASSPTRPTPLWYGYTF
TGTGCCAGCAGTCCGACAAGACCCACGCCCCTTTGGTATGGCTACACCTTC
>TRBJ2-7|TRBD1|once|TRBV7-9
CASSLETGSPEGEQYF
TGTGCCAGCAGCTTGGAGACAGGGTCCCCTGAAGGGGAGCAGTACTTC
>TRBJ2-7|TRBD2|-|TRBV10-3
CAISTLAGGSYEQYF
TGTGCCATCAGTACCTTAGCGGGAGGATCCTACGAGCAGTACTTC
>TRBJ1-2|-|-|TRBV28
CASSLSVTANYGYTF
TGTGCCAGCAGTTTATCGGTCACCGCTAACTATGGCTACACCTTC
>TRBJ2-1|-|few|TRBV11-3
CASSLAGDWNEQFF
TGTGCCAGCAGCTTAGCGGGAGATTGGAATGAGCAGTTCTTC
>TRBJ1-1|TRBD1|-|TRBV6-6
CASSYPRTGGTEAFF
TGTGCCAGCAGTTACCCGCGGACAGGGGGAACTGAAGCTTTCTTT
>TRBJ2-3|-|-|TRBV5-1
CASSLELGSTDTQYF
TGCGCCAGCAGCTTGGAACTAGGTAGCACAGATACGCAGTATTTT
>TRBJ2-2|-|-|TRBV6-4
CASSESTLSSPTGELFF
TGTGCCAGCAGTGAATCGACTCTTTCTTCTCCCACCGGGGAGCTGTTTTTT
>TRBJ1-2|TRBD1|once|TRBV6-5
CASSYSTGEANYGYTF
TGTGCCAGCAGTTACTCCACAGGGGAAGCTAACTATGGCTACACCTTC
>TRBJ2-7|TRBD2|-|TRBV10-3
CAIRGEGTYEQYF
TGTGCCATCAGGGGGGAGGGGACCTACGAGCAGTACTTC
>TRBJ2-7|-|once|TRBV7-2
CASSLDGRIPYEQYF
TGTGCCAGCAGCTTAGATGGCAGGATTCCGTACGAGCAGTACTTC
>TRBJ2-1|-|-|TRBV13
CASSLGGLQGEEQFF
TGTGCCAGCAGCTTGGGGGGGTTACAGGGGGAGGAGCAGTTCTTC
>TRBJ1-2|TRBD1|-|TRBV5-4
CASSLETGGAWGYTF
TGTGCCAGCAGCTTGGAAACAGGGGGCGCGTGGGGCTACACCTTC
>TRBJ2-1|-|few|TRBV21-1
CASSKHLGEGIGQFF
TGTGCCAGCAGCAAACATTTGGGTGAGGGAATCGGGCAGTTCTTC
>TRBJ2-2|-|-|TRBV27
CASGLGILAGELFF
TGTGCCAGTGGACTCGGGATTCTCGCCGGGGAGCTGTTTTTT
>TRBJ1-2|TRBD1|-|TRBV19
CASTPDRANYGYTF
TGTGCCAGTACCCCGGACAGGGCTAACTATGGCTACACCTTC
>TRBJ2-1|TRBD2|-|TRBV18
CASSRGLAGGVNEQFF
TGTGCCAGCTCACGGGGACTAGCGGGAGGTGTCAATGAGCAGTTCTTC
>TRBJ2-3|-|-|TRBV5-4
CASIGADTQYF
TGTGCCAGCATCGGGGCAGATACGCAGTATTTT
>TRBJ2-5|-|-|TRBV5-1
CASSLGQSETQYF
TGCGCCAGCAGCTTGGGACAATCGGAGACCCAGTACTTC
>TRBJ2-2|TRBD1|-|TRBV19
CASRPGQGTGELFF
TGTGCCAGTAGACCGGGACAGGGAACCGGGGAGCTGTTTTTT
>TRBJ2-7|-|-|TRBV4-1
CASSQQEVGYEQYF
TGCGCCAGCAGCCAACAGGAGGTAGGCTACGAGCAGTACTTC
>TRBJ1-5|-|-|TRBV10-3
CAISELGGYSNQPQHF
TGTGCCATCAGTGAGTTGGGGGGTTATAGCAATCAGCCCCAGCATTTT
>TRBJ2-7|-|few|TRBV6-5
CASSGGDYEQYF
TGTGCCAGCAGCGGGGGTGACTACGAGCAGTACTTC
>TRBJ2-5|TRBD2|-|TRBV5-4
CASSPGTSGRSETQYF
TGTGCCAGCAGCCCCGGGACTAGCGGGAGAAGTGAGACCCAGTACTTC
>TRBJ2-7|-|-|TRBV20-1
CSAAGIYEQYF
TGCAGTGCCGCAGGGATCTACGAGCAGTACTTC
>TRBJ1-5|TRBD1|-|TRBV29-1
CSVTTGNNQPQHF
TGCAGCGTTACGACAGGGAACAATCAGCCCCAGCATTTT
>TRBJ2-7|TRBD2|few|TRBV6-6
CASSFEREGVYEQYF
TGTGCCAGCAGTTTCGAGCGGGAGGGGGTCTACGAGCAGTACTTC
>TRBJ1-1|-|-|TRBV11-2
CASSLITAGTEAFF
TGTGCCAGCAGCTTGATAACGGCGGGCACTGAAGCTTTCTTT
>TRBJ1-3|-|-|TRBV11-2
CASSDDTFGNTIYF
TGTGCCAGCAGCGACGACACATTTGGAAACACCATATATTTT
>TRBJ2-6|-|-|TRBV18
CASSPPTSSSGANVLTF
TGTGCCAGCTCACCACCCACGTCGAGCTCTGGGGCCAACGTCCTGACTTTC
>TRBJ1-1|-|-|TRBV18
CASSPDTNTEAFF
TGTGCCAGCTCACCAGACACTAACACTGAAGCTTTCTTT
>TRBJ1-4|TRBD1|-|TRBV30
CAWKAHSGQGGEKLFF
TGTGCCTGGAAGGCGCACTCGGGGCAGGGGGGTGAAAAACTGTTTTTT
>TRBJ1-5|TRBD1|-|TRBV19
CASSKPRTGGEQPQHF
TGTGCCAGTAGTAAGCCACGGACAGGGGGCGAACAGCCCCAGCATTTT